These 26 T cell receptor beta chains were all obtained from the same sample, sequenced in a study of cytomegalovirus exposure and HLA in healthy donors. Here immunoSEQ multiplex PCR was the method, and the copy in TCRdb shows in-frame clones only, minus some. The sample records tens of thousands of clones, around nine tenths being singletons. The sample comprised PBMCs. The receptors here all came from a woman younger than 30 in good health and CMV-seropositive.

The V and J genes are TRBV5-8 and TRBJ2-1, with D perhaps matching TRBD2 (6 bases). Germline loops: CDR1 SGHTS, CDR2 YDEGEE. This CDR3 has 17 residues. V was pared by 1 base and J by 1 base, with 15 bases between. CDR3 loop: CASSLYVTGGSYNEQFF. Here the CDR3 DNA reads TGTGCCAGCAGCTTGTACGTCACCGGAGGGTCCTACAATGAGCAGTTCTTC.

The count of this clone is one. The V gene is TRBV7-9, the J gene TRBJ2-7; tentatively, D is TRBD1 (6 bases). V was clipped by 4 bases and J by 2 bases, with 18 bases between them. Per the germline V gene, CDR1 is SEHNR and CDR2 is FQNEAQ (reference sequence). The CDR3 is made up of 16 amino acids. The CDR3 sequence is CASSSETTGTPYEQYF. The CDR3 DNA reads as TGTGCCAGCAGCTCAGAAACCACCGGGACACCCTACGAGCAGTACTTC.

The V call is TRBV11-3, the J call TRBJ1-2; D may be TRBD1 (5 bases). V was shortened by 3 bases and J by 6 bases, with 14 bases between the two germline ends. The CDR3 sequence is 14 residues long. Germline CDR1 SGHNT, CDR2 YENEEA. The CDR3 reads CASSFGGWYNGYTF. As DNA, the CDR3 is TGTGCCAGCAGCTTTGGGGGGTGGTACAATGGCTACACCTTC.

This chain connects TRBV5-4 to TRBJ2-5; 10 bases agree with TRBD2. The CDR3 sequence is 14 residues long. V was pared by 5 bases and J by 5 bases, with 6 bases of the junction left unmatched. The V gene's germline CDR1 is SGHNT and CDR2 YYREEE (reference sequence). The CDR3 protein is CASREAGGPETQYF. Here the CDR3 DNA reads TGTGCCAGCAGAGAAGCGGGGGGGCCGGAGACCCAGTACTTC.

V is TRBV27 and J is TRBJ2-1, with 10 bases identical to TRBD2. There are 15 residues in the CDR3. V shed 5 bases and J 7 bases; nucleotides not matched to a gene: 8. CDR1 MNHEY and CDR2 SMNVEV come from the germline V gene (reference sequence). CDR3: CASSTPSGSYNEQFF. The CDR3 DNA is TGTGCCAGCAGTACTCCTAGCGGGAGCTATAATGAGCAGTTCTTC.

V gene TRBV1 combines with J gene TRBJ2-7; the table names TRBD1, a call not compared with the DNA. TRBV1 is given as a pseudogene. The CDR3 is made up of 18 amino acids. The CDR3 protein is CTSSQVLVGRQATYEQYF. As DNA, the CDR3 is TGCACCAGCAGCCAAGTGCTCGTGGGTCGTCAGGCGACCTACGAGCAGTACTTC.

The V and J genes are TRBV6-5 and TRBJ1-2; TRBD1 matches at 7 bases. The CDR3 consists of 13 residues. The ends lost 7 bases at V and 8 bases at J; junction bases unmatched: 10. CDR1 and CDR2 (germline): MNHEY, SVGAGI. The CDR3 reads CASTLKGARGYTF. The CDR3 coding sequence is TGTGCCAGCACTCTGAAGGGGGCTCGGGGCTACACCTTC.

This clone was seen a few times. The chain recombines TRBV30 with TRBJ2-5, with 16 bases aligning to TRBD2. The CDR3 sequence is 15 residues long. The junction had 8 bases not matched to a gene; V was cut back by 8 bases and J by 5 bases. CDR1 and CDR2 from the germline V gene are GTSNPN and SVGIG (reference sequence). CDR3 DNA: TGTGCCGGGACTAGCGGGAGGGCCCCCGGGGAGACCCAGTACTTC. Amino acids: CAGTSGRAPGETQYF.

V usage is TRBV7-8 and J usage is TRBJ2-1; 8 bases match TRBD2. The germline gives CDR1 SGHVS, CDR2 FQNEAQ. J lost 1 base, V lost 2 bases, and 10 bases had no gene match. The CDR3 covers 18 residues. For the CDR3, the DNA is TGTGCCAGCAGCTTATATCTAGCGGGTGAGAGGTCCTACAATGAGCAGTTCTTC. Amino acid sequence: CASSLYLAGERSYNEQFF.

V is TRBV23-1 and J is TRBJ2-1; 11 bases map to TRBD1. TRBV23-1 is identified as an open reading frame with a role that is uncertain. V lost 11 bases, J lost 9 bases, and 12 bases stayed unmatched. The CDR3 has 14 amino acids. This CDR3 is CALDRDRGVTEQFF. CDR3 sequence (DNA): TGCGCCTTGGACCGGGACAGGGGGGTTACTGAGCAGTTCTTC.

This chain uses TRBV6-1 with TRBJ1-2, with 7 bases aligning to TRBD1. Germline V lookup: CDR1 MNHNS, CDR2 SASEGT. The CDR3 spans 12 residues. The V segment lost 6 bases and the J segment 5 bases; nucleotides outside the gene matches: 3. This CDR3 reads CASRAGGYGYTF. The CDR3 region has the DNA TGTGCCAGCAGGGCAGGGGGGTATGGCTACACCTTC.

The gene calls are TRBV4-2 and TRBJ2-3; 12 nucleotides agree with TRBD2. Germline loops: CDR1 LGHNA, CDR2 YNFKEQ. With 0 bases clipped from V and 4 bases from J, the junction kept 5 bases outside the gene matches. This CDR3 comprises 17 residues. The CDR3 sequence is CASSQELAGGPADTQYF. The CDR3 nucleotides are TGTGCCAGCAGCCAAGAGCTAGCGGGGGGGCCGGCAGATACGCAGTATTTT.

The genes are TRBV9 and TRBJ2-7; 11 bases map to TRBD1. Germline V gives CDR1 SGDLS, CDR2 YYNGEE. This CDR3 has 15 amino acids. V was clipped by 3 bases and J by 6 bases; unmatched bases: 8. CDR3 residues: CASSAVGTGGGEQYF. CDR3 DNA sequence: TGTGCCAGCAGCGCCGTCGGGACAGGGGGTGGCGAGCAGTACTTC.

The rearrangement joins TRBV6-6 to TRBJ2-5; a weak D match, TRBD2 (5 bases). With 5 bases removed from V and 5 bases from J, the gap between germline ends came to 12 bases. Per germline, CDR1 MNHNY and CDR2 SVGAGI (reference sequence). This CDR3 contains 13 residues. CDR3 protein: CASSPRPGETQYF. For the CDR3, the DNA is TGTGCCAGCAGTCCTAGACCGGGGGAGACCCAGTACTTC.

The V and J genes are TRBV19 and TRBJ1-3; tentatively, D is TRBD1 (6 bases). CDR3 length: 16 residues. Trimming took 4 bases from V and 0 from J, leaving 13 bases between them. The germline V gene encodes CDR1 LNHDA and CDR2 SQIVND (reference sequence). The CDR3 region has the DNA TGTGCCAGTAGTAACATAGGACAGTACTCTGGAAACACCATATATTTT. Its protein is CASSNIGQYSGNTIYF.

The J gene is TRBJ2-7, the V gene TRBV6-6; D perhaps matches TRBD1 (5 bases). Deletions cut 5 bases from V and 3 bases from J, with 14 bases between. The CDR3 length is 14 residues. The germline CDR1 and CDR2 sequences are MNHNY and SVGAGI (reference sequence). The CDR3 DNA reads TGTGCCAGCAGTACAAGTCAGGGTTTCTACGAGCAGTACTTC. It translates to CASSTSQGFYEQYF.

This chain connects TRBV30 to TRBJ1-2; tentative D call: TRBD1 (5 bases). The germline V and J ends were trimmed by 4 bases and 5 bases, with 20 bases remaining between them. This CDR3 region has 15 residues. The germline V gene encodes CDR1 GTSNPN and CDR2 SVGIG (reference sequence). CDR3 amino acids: CAWTSSGTQGYGYTF. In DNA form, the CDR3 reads TGTGCCTGGACTTCCTCAGGGACTCAAGGGTATGGCTACACCTTC.

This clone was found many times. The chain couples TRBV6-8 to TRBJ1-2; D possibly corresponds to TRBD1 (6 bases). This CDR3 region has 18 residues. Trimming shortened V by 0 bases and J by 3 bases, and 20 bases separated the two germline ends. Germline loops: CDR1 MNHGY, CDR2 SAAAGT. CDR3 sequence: CASSYSVGRRTEDYGYTF. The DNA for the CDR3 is TGTGCCAGCAGTTACTCGGTGGGGCGTCGGACAGAGGACTATGGCTACACCTTC.

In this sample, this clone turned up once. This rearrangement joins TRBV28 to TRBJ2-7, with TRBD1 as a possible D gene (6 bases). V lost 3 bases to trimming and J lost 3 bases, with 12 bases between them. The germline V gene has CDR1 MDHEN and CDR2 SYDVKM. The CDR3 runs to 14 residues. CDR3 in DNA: TGTGCCAGCAGTTTGACAGGAGGCTACTACGAGCAGTACTTC. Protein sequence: CASSLTGGYYEQYF.

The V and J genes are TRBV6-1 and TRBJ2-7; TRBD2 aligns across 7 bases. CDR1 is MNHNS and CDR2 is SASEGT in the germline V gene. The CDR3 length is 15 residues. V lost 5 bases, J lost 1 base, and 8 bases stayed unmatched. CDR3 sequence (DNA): TGTGCCAGCAGTTTGCCCCGGGGGGTATCCTACGAGCAGTACTTC. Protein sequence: CASSLPRGVSYEQYF.

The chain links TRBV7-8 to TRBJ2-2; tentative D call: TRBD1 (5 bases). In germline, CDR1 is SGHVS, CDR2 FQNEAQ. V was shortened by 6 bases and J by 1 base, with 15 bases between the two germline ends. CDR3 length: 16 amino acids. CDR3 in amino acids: CASSPPPRENTGELFF. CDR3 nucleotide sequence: TGTGCCAGCAGTCCCCCACCCAGGGAGAACACCGGGGAGCTGTTTTTT. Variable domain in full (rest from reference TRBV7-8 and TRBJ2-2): GAGVSQSPRYKVAKRGQDVALRCDPISGHVSLFWYQQALGQGPEFLTYFQNEAQLDKSGLPSDRFFAERPEGSVSTLKIQRTQQEDSAVYLCASSPPPRENTGELFFGEGSRLTVL.

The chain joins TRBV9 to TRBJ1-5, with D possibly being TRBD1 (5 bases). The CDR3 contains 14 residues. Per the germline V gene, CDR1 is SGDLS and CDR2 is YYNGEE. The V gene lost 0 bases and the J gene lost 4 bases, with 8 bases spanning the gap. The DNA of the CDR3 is TGTGCCAGCAGCGTAGACCAGGGTAATCAGCCCCAGCATTTT. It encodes CASSVDQGNQPQHF.

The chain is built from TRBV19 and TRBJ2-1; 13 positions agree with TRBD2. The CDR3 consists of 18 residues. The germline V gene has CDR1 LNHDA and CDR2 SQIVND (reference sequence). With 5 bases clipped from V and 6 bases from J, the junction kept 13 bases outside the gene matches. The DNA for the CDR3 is TGTGCCAGTAGTGTAAAAACTAGCGGGGGGGCTCTTGGCAATGAGCAGTTCTTC. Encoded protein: CASSVKTSGGALGNEQFF.

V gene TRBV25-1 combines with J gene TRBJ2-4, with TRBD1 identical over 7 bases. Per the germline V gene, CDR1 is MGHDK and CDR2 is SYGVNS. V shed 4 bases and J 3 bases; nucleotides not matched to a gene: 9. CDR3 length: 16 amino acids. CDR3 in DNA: TGTGCCAGCAGTGTAAAGGGGGCGAATGACAAAAACATTCAGTACTTC. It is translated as CASSVKGANDKNIQYF.

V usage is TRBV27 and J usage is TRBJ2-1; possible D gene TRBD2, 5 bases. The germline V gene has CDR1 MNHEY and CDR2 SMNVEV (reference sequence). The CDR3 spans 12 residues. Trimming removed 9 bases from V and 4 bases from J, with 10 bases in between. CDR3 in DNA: TGTGCCAGTAAGGACTTATACAATGAGCAGTTCTTC. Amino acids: CASKDLYNEQFF.

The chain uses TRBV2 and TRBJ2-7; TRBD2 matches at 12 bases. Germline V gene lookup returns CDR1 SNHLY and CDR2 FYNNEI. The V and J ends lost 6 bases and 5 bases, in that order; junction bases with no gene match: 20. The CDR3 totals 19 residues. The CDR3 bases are TGTGCCAGCAGGGGTCCGGGACTAGCGGGTTCCCATTTCGGGAACGAGCAGTACTTC. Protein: CASRGPGLAGSHFGNEQYF.